These T cell receptor beta chains were read from a single sample in a study of naive and memory T cell subsets. TCRdb used MiXCR to reprocess the 5' RACE reads, holding one entry per CDR3 protein. The sample includes some 22,000 distinct CDR3 sequences, about 4.4% of them seen just once. The receptor set was obtained from a male donor in good health. The CDR3 runs from the conserved cysteine through the conserved F or W. D genes are given only for firm matches. Part of the rows lack a size; the others show once, few, many or a class for expanded clones.

>-|TRBJ2-7|TRBV4-1|many
TGCGCCAGCAGCCCCCTAAGTGAGGGCACCCGCTCCTACGAGCAGTACTTC
CASSPLSEGTRSYEQYF
>-|TRBJ2-5|TRBV25-1|many
TGTGCCAGCAGAGCCGGGCAGACCCAGTACTTC
CASRAGQTQYF
>-|TRBJ2-5|TRBV19|few
TGTGCCAGTAGTAAAACAGGCCAGTACCAAGAGACCCAGTACTTC
CASSKTGQYQETQYF
>-|TRBJ1-6|TRBV6-5|-
TGTGCCAGCAGTTACTCATGGGTCTCCTATAATTCACCCCTCCACTTT
CASSYSWVSYNSPLHF
>TRBD1|TRBJ2-1|TRBV5-6|many
TGTGCCAGCACTGACGGGACAGGGGGAAATGAGCAGTTCTTC
CASTDGTGGNEQFF
>-|TRBJ2-6|TRBV29-1|many
TGCAGCGTTGAAGATCATAAGGCGTCTTCTGGGGCCAACGTCCTGACTTTC
CSVEDHKASSGANVLTF
>-|TRBJ2-1|TRBV7-9|many
TGTGCCAGCAGCATTGCCGGGCCTGAGCAGTTCTTC
CASSIAGPEQFF
>TRBD1|TRBJ2-7|TRBV19|many
TGTGCCAGTAGGCCGGGACAGGGGGCGTTTGAGCAGTACTTC
CASRPGQGAFEQYF
>TRBD1|TRBJ1-1|TRBV5-1|many
TGCGCCAGCAGCCAGAAGACAGGGGGCTGGACTGAAGCTTTCTTT
CASSQKTGGWTEAFF
>-|TRBJ2-7|TRBV7-2|many
TGTGCCAGCAGCTTAGAGTTAGCGGCAGCCTACGAGCAGTACTTC
CASSLELAAAYEQYF